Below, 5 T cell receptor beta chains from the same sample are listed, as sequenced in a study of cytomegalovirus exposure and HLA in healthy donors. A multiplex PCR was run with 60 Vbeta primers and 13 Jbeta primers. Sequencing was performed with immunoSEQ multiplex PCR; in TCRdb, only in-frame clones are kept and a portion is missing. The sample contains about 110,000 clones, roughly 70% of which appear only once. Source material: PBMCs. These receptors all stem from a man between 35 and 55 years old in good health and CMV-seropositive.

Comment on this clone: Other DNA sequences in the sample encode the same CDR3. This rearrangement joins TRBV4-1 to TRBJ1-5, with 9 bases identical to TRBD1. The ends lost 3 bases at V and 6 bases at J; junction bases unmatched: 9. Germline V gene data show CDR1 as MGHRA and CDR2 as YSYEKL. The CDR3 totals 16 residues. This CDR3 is CASSQEGTGGGQPQHF. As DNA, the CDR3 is TGCGCCAGCAGCCAGGAGGGCACAGGGGGCGGTCAGCCCCAGCATTTT.

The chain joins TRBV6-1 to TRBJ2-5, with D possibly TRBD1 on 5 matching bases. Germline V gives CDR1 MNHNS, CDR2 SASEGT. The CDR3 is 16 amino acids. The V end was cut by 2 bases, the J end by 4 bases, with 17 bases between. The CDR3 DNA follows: TGTGCCAGCAGTGAAAGTTGGAGTAGGGGCGTAGAGACCCAGTACTTC. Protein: CASSESWSRGVETQYF.

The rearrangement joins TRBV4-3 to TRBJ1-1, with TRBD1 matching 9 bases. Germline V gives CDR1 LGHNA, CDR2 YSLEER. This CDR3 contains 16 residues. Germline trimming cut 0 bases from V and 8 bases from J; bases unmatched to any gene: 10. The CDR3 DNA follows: TGCGCCAGCAGCCAAGATATGGGGAACAGGGGGCTGGAAGCTTTCTTT. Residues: CASSQDMGNRGLEAFF.

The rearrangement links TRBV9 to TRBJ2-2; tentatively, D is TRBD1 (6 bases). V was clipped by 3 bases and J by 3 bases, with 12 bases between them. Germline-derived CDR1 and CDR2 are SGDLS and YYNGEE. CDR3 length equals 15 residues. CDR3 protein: CASSDRDSDTGELFF. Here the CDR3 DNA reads TGTGCCAGCAGCGACAGGGATTCAGACACCGGGGAGCTGTTTTTT.

As DNA, the CDR3 is TGTGCCAGCAGTGAAGCGTCCCTAGCGGGAGTTATCTACGAGCAGTACGTC. Translating it yields CASSEASLAGVIYEQYV. The J gene is TRBJ2-7, the V gene TRBV6-1, with TRBD2 matching over 10 bases. V shed 0 bases and J 3 bases; nucleotides not matched to a gene: 8. There are 17 residues in the CDR3. Germline CDR1 is MNHNS and CDR2 is SASEGT.